Below, 17 T cell receptor beta chains from the same sample are listed, as sequenced in a study of T cell responses to AZD1222 COVID-19 vaccine. Measured with immunoSEQ multiplex PCR; TCRdb has only the in-frame clones, and not every one. Here the sample spans 190,000 or so clones, 90% to 95% being singletons. The sample consisted of peripheral blood, taken 28 days after the second AZD1222 dose. These TCRs come from an adult who received the AZD1222 COVID-19 vaccine.

The chain recombines TRBV5-1 with TRBJ1-1; D uncertain. In germline, CDR1 is SGHRS, CDR2 YFSETQ. V lost 0 bases to trimming and J lost 4 bases, with 13 bases between them. The CDR3 has 15 residues. CDR3 amino acids: CASSLVGPGSTEAFF. CDR3 DNA sequence: TGCGCCAGCAGCTTGGTGGGCCCGGGGTCCACTGAAGCTTTCTTT.

The J gene is TRBJ1-2, the V gene TRBV7-3; unclear D gene. The V gene lost 7 bases and the J gene lost 6 bases, with 18 bases spanning the gap. The CDR3 extends over 14 amino acids. Germline V gene lookup returns CDR1 SGHTA and CDR2 FQGTGA. The CDR3 spells CASNPGGQNDGYTF. As DNA, the CDR3 is TGTGCCAGCAACCCCGGAGGGCAGAACGATGGCTACACCTTC.

The rearrangement links TRBV11-1 to TRBJ1-6; the match to TRBD1 covers 9 bases. Germline values: CDR1 SGHAT, CDR2 FQDESV (reference sequence). Trimming at V came to 5 bases and at J to 10 bases, leaving 6 bases not matched to a gene. This CDR3 is built from 14 residues. The CDR3 nucleotides are TGTGCCAGCAGCCCGACAGGGGGTAGGTCACCCCTCCACTTT. Its protein product is CASSPTGGRSPLHF. Full variable domain (remainder filled in from reference TRBV11-1 and TRBJ1-6): EAEVAQSPRYKITEKSQAVAFWCDPISGHATLYWYRQILGQGPELLVQFQDESVVDDSQLPKDRFSAERLKGVDSTLKIQPAELGDSAMYLCASSPTGGRSPLHFGNGTRLTVT.

V usage is TRBV6-2 or TRBV6-3 and J usage is TRBJ1-1, with D unresolved. Germline values: CDR1 MNHEY, CDR2 SVGEGT. Trimming took off 1 base at V and 1 base at J, with 10 bases between the two ends. The CDR3 runs 15 residues. CDR3 sequence: CASSYFLGKNTEAFF. The CDR3 nucleotides are TGTGCCAGCAGTTACTTTCTGGGAAAGAACACTGAAGCTTTCTTT.

This clone was observed once. V usage is TRBV7-9 and J usage is TRBJ1-1, with TRBD1 matching 9 bases. The V gene's germline CDR1 is SEHNR and CDR2 FQNEAQ (reference sequence). This CDR3 spans 14 amino acids. V lost 7 bases and J lost 0; bases outside the gene matches: 3. DNA of the CDR3: TGTGCCAGCACCGGGACAGGGATGAACACTGAAGCTTTCTTT. It codes for CASTGTGMNTEAFF.

The V and J genes are TRBV27 and TRBJ1-5; no definite D call. The length of the CDR3 is 16 residues. V lost 5 bases to trimming and J lost 0 bases, with 14 bases between them. Germline CDR1 and CDR2: MNHEY and SMNVEV (reference sequence). The CDR3 loop reads CASSPTGPYSNQPQHF. The CDR3 DNA sequence: TGTGCCAGCAGTCCGACCGGGCCTTATAGCAATCAGCCCCAGCATTTT.

V usage is TRBV4-1 and J usage is TRBJ2-1; D remains ambiguous. V lost 0 bases and J lost 9, with 12 bases in between. The CDR3 loop spans 14 amino acids. Germline CDR1 MGHRA, CDR2 YSYEKL. The DNA for the CDR3 is TGCGCCAGCAGCCAAGATGAAACCCTCAGTGAGCAGTTCTTC. As protein: CASSQDETLSEQFF.

This chain uses TRBV5-1 with TRBJ1-4; 8 bases map to TRBD1. V was clipped by 0 bases and J by 6 bases; unmatched bases: 4. The CDR3 sequence is 15 residues long. The germline CDR1 and CDR2 sequences are SGHRS and YFSETQ. CDR3 amino acids: CASSLVGQGYEKLFF. The CDR3 nucleotides read TGCGCCAGCAGCTTGGTCGGACAGGGTTATGAAAAACTGTTTTTT.

The chain links TRBV6-5 to TRBJ1-6, with D unclear. The CDR3 extends over 15 amino acids. The germline V gene encodes CDR1 MNHEY and CDR2 SVGAGI. V was trimmed by 5 bases and J by 2 bases, leaving 10 bases between them. CDR3: CASSPTMTYNSPLHF. The CDR3 nucleotides are TGTGCCAGCAGTCCCACCATGACCTATAATTCACCCCTCCACTTT.

The chain uses TRBV28 and TRBJ2-3; TRBD2 is a possible D gene (5 bases). The CDR3 is made up of 16 amino acids. Per germline, CDR1 MDHEN and CDR2 SYDVKM. With 5 bases removed from V and 0 bases from J, the gap between germline ends came to 15 bases. The CDR3 DNA is TGTGCCAGCAGTCCCTCGGCGGGCGGTAGCACAGATACGCAGTATTTT. Amino acid sequence: CASSPSAGGSTDTQYF.

This clone appeared a single time. CDR3 sequence: CASTTDRPMNTEAFF. The CDR3 DNA follows: TGTGCCAGCACCACGGACAGGCCGATGAACACTGAAGCTTTCTTT. The chain joins TRBV6-5 to TRBJ1-1, with 7 bases fitting TRBD1. Germline V gene data show CDR1 as MNHEY and CDR2 as SVGAGI. V shed 7 bases and J 0 bases; nucleotides not matched to a gene: 8. This CDR3 contains 15 residues.

The chain carries TRBV6-6 and TRBJ1-5; D perhaps matches TRBD1 (5 bases). Trimming cost V 6 bases and J 4 bases, with 22 bases left between them. CDR1 and CDR2 from the germline V gene are MNHNY and SVGAGI (reference sequence). The CDR3 spans 17 residues. The DNA of the CDR3 is TGTGCCAGCAGCCGAAGCAGGGTACCAGCGCTTAATCAGCCCCAGCATTTT. Protein sequence: CASSRSRVPALNQPQHF.

The chain uses TRBV6-1 and TRBJ1-1; D uncertain. Trimming took 2 bases from V and 5 from J, leaving 12 bases between them. There are 14 residues in the CDR3. The germline V gene has CDR1 MNHNS and CDR2 SASEGT. In DNA form, the CDR3 reads TGTGCCAGCAGTGAACGCGGCGGTTGGACTGAAGCTTTCTTT. The encoded protein is CASSERGGWTEAFF.

The chain has TRBV19 and TRBJ2-7; D not resolved. Germline CDR1 LNHDA, CDR2 SQIVND (reference sequence). Trimming stripped 7 bases from V and 0 bases from J, with 10 bases between. The CDR3 is 13 amino acids. The CDR3 sequence: CASTGGGSYEQYF. CDR3 in DNA: TGTGCCAGTACTGGCGGCGGCTCCTACGAGCAGTACTTC.

The chain has TRBV6-5 and TRBJ1-3; TRBD1 matches at 12 bases. Germline CDR1 MNHEY, CDR2 SVGAGI. V trimming: 4 bases; J trimming: 5 bases; junction bases outside the gene matches: 6. This CDR3 has 16 amino acids. The CDR3 region has the DNA TGTGCCAGCAGTTCCCTGGGGACAGGGGGCAGAAACACCATATATTTT. It translates to CASSSLGTGGRNTIYF.

The chain recombines TRBV7-6 with TRBJ2-5; no clear D. CDR3 size: 13 residues. CDR1 SGHVS and CDR2 FNYEAQ come from the germline V gene. Trimming shortened V by 4 bases and J by 1 base, and 7 bases separated the two germline ends. The CDR3 sequence: CASSSFGQETQYF. CDR3 coding DNA: TGTGCCAGCAGCTCCTTCGGCCAAGAGACCCAGTACTTC.

A single count supports this clone. This chain links TRBV5-1 with TRBJ2-1, with TRBD2 matching 8 bases. Germline V gives CDR1 SGHRS, CDR2 YFSETQ. This CDR3 has 15 amino acids. The V and J ends lost 1 base and 9 bases, in that order; junction bases with no gene match: 9. The CDR3 sequence: CASSLQAGAGIEQFF. CDR3 bases: TGCGCCAGCAGCTTGCAAGCGGGGGCCGGTATTGAGCAGTTCTTC.